The 25 T cell receptor beta chains given below trace back to one sample, sequenced in a study. TCRdb redid the calling of the 5' RACE reads with MiXCR, one entry per CDR3 protein. The data contain fewer than 55,000 distinct CDR3 sequences, 22% of them singletons. Cells sorted as Tregs were CD4+, CD25+ and CD127-/low. Material for sequencing was Tregs sorted from a lymph node. Receptors originate from a female donor with breast cancer.

In this sample, this clonotype turned up a few times. This chain uses TRBV18 with TRBJ1-2; D is unclear. Trimming removed 0 bases from V and 4 bases from J, with 9 bases in between. The CDR3 contains 14 residues. Germline CDR1 reads KGHSH; CDR2 reads LQKENI. CDR3 amino acids: CASSPPRETYGYTF. The DNA of the CDR3 is TGTGCCAGCTCACCACCACGGGAAACCTATGGCTACACCTTC. The full variable domain, with the rest looked up from reference TRBV18 and TRBJ1-2, is NAGVMQNPRHLVRRRGQEARLRCSPMKGHSHVYWYRQLPEEGLKFMVYLQKENIIDESGMPKERFSAEFPKEGPSILRIQQVVRGDSAAYFCASSPPRETYGYTFGSGTRLTVV.

As to this clonotype: One base away lies a much larger clone, so this may be a sequencing read error. This rearrangement joins TRBV20-1 to TRBJ1-5; D gene unclear. This CDR3 comprises 13 residues. V lost 0 bases to trimming and J lost 4 bases, with 7 bases between them. CDR1 is DFQATT and CDR2 is SNEGSKA in the germline V gene (reference sequence). The CDR3 here is CSARDHWNQPQHF. As DNA, the CDR3 is TGCAGTGCTAGAGACCATTGGAATCAGCCCCAGCATTTT.

This clonotype was seen a few times. The CDR3 sequence: CSAGLAGNNEQFF. CDR3 DNA: TGCAGCGCGGGACTAGCGGGGAACAATGAGCAGTTCTTC. The chain employs TRBV29-1 and TRBJ2-1, with 13 bases identical to TRBD2. Germline-derived CDR1 and CDR2 are SQVTM and ANQGSEA. The CDR3 has 13 amino acids. Trimming took 7 bases from V and 5 from J; bases not matched to a gene: 2.

Regarding this clonotype: No conserved phenylalanine or tryptophan is present at the end of the CDR3, so a read error is the likely explanation. This chain's CDR3 is CASSQGPGLAETQYV. CDR3 DNA: TGTGCCAGCAGCCAAGGGCCAGGGCTTGCGGAGACCCAGTACGTC. V usage is TRBV3-1 and J usage is TRBJ2-5, with D maybe TRBD1 (5 bases). CDR1 and CDR2 from the germline V gene are LGHDT and YNNKEL (reference sequence). Deletions cut 1 base from V and 5 bases from J, with 14 bases between. The CDR3 totals 15 residues.

The table lists this clonotype with many counts. The V gene is TRBV20-1, the J gene TRBJ2-1, with 10 bases identical to TRBD2. Germline CDR1 DFQATT, CDR2 SNEGSKA (reference sequence). The CDR3 is made up of 14 amino acids. J gave up 7 bases and V 5 bases, and 8 bases lay outside the gene matches. The CDR3 DNA is TGCAGTGCTCCCCTAGCGGGAGTTATGAATGAGCAGTTCTTC. Translating gives CSAPLAGVMNEQFF.

Only a few counts were recorded for this clonotype. J is TRBJ2-7 and V is TRBV6-5, with D unresolved. The CDR3 contains 16 residues. Trimming cost V 5 bases and J 1 base, with 18 bases left between them. Germline lookup yields CDR1 MNHEY and CDR2 SVGAGI. In nucleotides, the CDR3 is TGTGCCAGCAGTACATATAGTCGGACGGATTCCTACGAGCAGTACTTC. It yields the protein CASSTYSRTDSYEQYF.

This clonotype showed up many times. CDR3 in DNA: TGTGCCAGCAGCCCGGGGGCCGTCCGGGGGGCGAACGTCGCCGGGGCCAACGTCCTGACTTTC. Protein: CASSPGAVRGANVAGANVLTF. The rearrangement joins TRBV7-2 to TRBJ2-6; weak D call: TRBD2 (7 bases). From germline, CDR1 is SGHTA and CDR2 FQGNSA. V dropped 5 bases and J dropped 4 bases, with 30 bases sitting between them. The CDR3 consists of 21 residues. The variable domain in full, completed from reference TRBV7-2 and TRBJ2-6, reads GAGVSQSPSNKVTEKGKDVELRCDPISGHTALYWYRQSLGQGLEFLIYFQGNSAPDKSGLPSDRFSAERTGGSVSTLTIQRTQQEDSAVYLCASSPGAVRGANVAGANVLTFGAGSRLTVL.

J is TRBJ2-1 and V is TRBV6-2 or TRBV6-3; 13 bases align to TRBD2. CDR3 length: 17 residues. With 6 bases clipped from V and 4 bases from J, the junction kept 9 bases outside the gene matches. Germline-derived CDR1 and CDR2 are MNHEY and SVGEGT. The CDR3 sequence is CASSLTGTSGTYNEQFF. As DNA, the CDR3 is TGTGCCAGCAGCCTGACCGGGACTAGCGGGACTTACAATGAGCAGTTCTTC.

For this clonotype: A read error may account for a junction end that differs from germline. This chain connects TRBV7-9 to TRBJ1-1, with no clear D. Germline V gene data show CDR1 as SEHNR and CDR2 as FQNEAQ (reference sequence). This CDR3 contains 15 residues. The CDR3 reads CASSSDLVVGTEAFF. CDR3 nucleotides: TGTGCTAGCAGCTCGGATCTCGTGGTGGGCACTGAAGCTTTCTTT.

Concerning this clonotype itself: This may be a read error: a much more frequent sequence differs by one nucleotide. The chain combines TRBV7-8 with TRBJ2-3, with 7 positions matching TRBD1. Germline lookup yields CDR1 SGHVS and CDR2 FQNEAQ. This CDR3 has 15 residues. The CDR3 spells CAGSLVGGHTDTQYF. In DNA form, the CDR3 reads TGTGCCGGCAGCTTAGTAGGGGGCCATACAGATACGCAGTATTTT.

This clonotype is termed medium-sized. The rearrangement links TRBV6-5 to TRBJ1-2; 8 bases are shared with TRBD1. Germline lookup yields CDR1 MNHEY and CDR2 SVGAGI. The CDR3 contains 17 residues. The V gene end was trimmed by 2 bases and the J gene end by 0 bases; junction bases not matched to a gene: 8. The DNA of the CDR3 is TGTGCCAGCAGTTACGTTCCCGGGACAGGATCTAACTATGGCTACACCTTC. As protein: CASSYVPGTGSNYGYTF.

This clonotype was seen ten or more times. The rearrangement joins TRBV7-3 to TRBJ2-5, with unresolved D. Germline-derived CDR1 and CDR2 are SGHTA and FQGTGA. The CDR3 consists of 15 residues. Trimming pared 5 bases from V and 1 base from J, leaving 14 bases between. CDR3 nucleotide sequence: TGTGCCAGCAGCGAAGGCGGTGGTGGCCAAGAGACCCAGTACTTC. Its protein product is CASSEGGGGQETQYF.

This clonotype has at least ten counts. The chain combines TRBV9 with TRBJ1-5, with 11 bases aligning to TRBD1. In germline, CDR1 is SGDLS, CDR2 YYNGEE. CDR3 length equals 17 residues. J was trimmed by 6 bases and V by 3 bases; bases with no gene match: 11. Here the CDR3 reads CASSARNTGTGGQPQHF. The CDR3 bases are TGTGCCAGCAGCGCAAGGAACACCGGGACAGGGGGTCAGCCCCAGCATTTT.

This clonotype is classed as medium-sized. The junction departs from the called germline gene at one end, perhaps through a read error. This chain uses TRBV25-1 with TRBJ2-7; D not certain. Germline CDR1 reads MGHDK; CDR2 reads SYGVNS. The CDR3 contains 11 residues. The CDR3 here is CASSLGYEQYF. CDR3 in DNA: TGCGCCAGCAGCTTGGGGTACGAGCAGTACTTC.

This clonotype was found many times. CDR3 residues: CASTKLAAQEQFF. For the CDR3, the DNA is TGTGCCAGCACAAAACTAGCGGCTCAGGAGCAGTTCTTC. The rearrangement uses TRBV27 and TRBJ2-1, with 8 positions matching TRBD2. CDR1 and CDR2 from the germline V gene are MNHEY and SMNVEV (reference sequence). CDR3 length: 13 residues. J gave up 10 bases and V 7 bases, and 9 bases lay outside the gene matches.

This clonotype was counted many times. The rearrangement joins TRBV5-1 to TRBJ2-2; 7 positions agree with TRBD1. CDR1 and CDR2 from the germline V gene are SGHRS and YFSETQ. The CDR3 extends over 15 amino acids. J gave up 4 bases and V 0 bases, and 3 bases lay outside the gene matches. The DNA of the CDR3 is TGCGCCAGCAGCTTGGCCGGGACAGCCACCGGGGAGCTGTTTTTT. Its translation is CASSLAGTATGELFF.

The chain carries TRBV27 and TRBJ2-2; the match to TRBD2 covers 12 bases. This CDR3 is 16 amino acids long. Looked up from germline, CDR1 is MNHEY and CDR2 is SMNVEV (reference sequence). After removal of 5 bases from V and 7 bases from J, the junction contained 8 bases not matched to a gene. The CDR3 spells CASSKTSGRMIGELFF. CDR3 nucleotide sequence: TGTGCCAGCAGTAAAACTAGCGGGAGGATGATCGGGGAGCTGTTTTTT.

This clonotype was observed at least ten times. The chain joins TRBV6-5 to TRBJ1-5, with D uncertain. The CDR3 has 13 amino acids. Germline V gene data show CDR1 as MNHEY and CDR2 as SVGAGI. Trimming cost V 5 bases and J 3 bases, with 8 bases left between them. CDR3 sequence (DNA): TGTGCCAGCAGTGAGTTTTACAATCAGCCCCAGCATTTT. This gives the protein CASSEFYNQPQHF.

This clonotype was seen at least ten times. The gene calls are TRBV6-5 and TRBJ2-7; D ambiguous. CDR1 is MNHEY and CDR2 is SVGAGI in the germline V gene. The CDR3 runs to 17 residues. Trimming took 6 bases from V and 1 from J, leaving 22 bases between them. Here the CDR3 reads CASSPLLVIEDSYEQYF. The CDR3 bases are TGTGCCAGCAGCCCCCTCTTGGTTATCGAGGATTCCTACGAGCAGTACTTC.

CDR3 nucleotide sequence: TGTGCCGGCTTCCCCAGGGGGCGGATGAACACTGAAGCTTTCTTT. Its translation is CAGFPRGRMNTEAFF. The chain uses TRBV6-5 and TRBJ1-1; 8 bases agree with TRBD1. Trimming removed 11 bases from V and 0 bases from J; junction bases left unmatched: 11. The germline V gene encodes CDR1 MNHEY and CDR2 SVGAGI. This CDR3 comprises 15 residues.

This clonotype was observed a few times. This chain joins TRBV27 and TRBJ2-1, with D tentatively TRBD2 (6 bases). Trimming left V 1 base short and J 5 bases short, with 12 bases between. Per germline, CDR1 MNHEY and CDR2 SMNVEV (reference sequence). The CDR3 is made up of 15 amino acids. CDR3 sequence: CASSLFSGKNNEQFF. As DNA, the CDR3 is TGTGCCAGCAGTTTATTTAGCGGCAAAAACAATGAGCAGTTCTTC.

The chain employs TRBV2 and TRBJ2-3, with D perhaps matching TRBD2 (6 bases). The V end was cut by 6 bases, the J end by 7 bases, with 20 bases between. Germline V gene data show CDR1 as SNHLY and CDR2 as FYNNEI. The length of the CDR3 is 15 residues. The CDR3, as DNA: TGTGCCAGCAGCCCCCTAACGACTAGTCCCTATACGCAGTATTTT. It specifies CASSPLTTSPYTQYF. Looking up the rest from reference TRBV2 and TRBJ2-3 gives the full variable domain: EPEVTQTPSHQVTQMGQEVILRCVPISNHLYFYWYRQILGQKVEFLVSFYNNEISEKSEIFDDQFSVERPDGSNFTLKIRSTKLEDSAMYFCASSPLTTSPYTQYFGPGTRLTVL.

This clonotype was seen more than once but under ten times. CDR3 sequence (DNA): TGTGCCAGCAGGACGGACAGGGGATTGACTTTTTTCGGGGAGCTGTTTTTT. It is translated as CASRTDRGLTFFGELFF. The chain uses TRBV6-1 and TRBJ2-2, with 9 bases matching TRBD1. The V and J ends lost 6 bases and 7 bases, in that order; junction bases with no gene match: 15. The CDR3 spans 17 residues. Germline V gene sequence: CDR1 MNHNS, CDR2 SASEGT.

The chain combines TRBV10-3 with TRBJ2-3, with 8 positions matching TRBD1. The CDR3 totals 13 residues. Germline trimming cut 11 bases from V and 3 bases from J; bases unmatched to any gene: 7. CDR1 and CDR2 from the germline V gene are ENHRY and SYGVKD. CDR3 in amino acids: CASRDRSTDTQYF. CDR3 nucleotides: TGTGCCTCCCGGGACAGGTCTACAGATACGCAGTATTTT.

Ten or more counts support this clonotype. The chain links TRBV6-5 to TRBJ1-3; D perhaps matches TRBD1 (5 bases). Germline V gives CDR1 MNHEY, CDR2 SVGAGI. V lost 0 bases and J lost 5, with 11 bases in between. The CDR3 contains 15 residues. The CDR3 here is CASSYSRGLRNTIYF. In DNA form, the CDR3 reads TGTGCCAGCAGTTACTCGCGGGGACTGAGAAACACCATATATTTT.